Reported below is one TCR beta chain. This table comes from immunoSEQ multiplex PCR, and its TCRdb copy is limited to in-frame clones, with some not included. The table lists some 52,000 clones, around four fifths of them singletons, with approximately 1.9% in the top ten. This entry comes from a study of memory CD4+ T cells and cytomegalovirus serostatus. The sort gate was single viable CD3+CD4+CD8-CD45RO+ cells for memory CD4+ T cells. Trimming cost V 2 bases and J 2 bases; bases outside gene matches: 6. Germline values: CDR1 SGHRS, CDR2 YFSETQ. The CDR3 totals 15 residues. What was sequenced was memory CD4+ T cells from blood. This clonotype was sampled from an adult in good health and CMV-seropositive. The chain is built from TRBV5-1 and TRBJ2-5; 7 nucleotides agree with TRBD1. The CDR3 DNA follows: TGCGCCAGCAGCTTTCGAGACAGGGTTCAAGAGACCCAGTACTTC. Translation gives CASSFRDRVQETQYF.